Following are 14 T cell receptor beta chains from one sample sequenced in a study of cytomegalovirus exposure and HLA in healthy donors. Use of 60 Vbeta and 13 Jbeta primers characterized the PCR. Produced via immunoSEQ multiplex PCR; TCRdb's table is partial and in-frame only. The sample consists of about 200,000 clones, around 79% of them appearing once. The specimen sequenced was PBMCs. The receptors shown here come from a male donor in good health and CMV-seropositive.

This rearrangement joins TRBV6-6 to TRBJ2-1; tentatively, D is TRBD2 (6 bases). V gave up 6 bases and J gave up 1 base, with 13 bases separating them. The germline gives CDR1 MNHNY, CDR2 SVGAGI (reference sequence). The length of the CDR3 is 15 residues. The CDR3 coding sequence is TGTGCCAGCAGCACCCGGCGGGATTCCTACAATGAGCAGTTCTTC. Translated, it gives CASSTRRDSYNEQFF.

CDR3 sequence (DNA): TGTGCCAGCAGTTCTGGGGGGGGGCGAGGCTACGAGCAGTACTTC. It codes for CASSSGGGRGYEQYF. V and J are TRBV6-5 and TRBJ2-7, with D tentatively TRBD2 (7 bases). V was clipped by 4 bases and J by 3 bases, with 16 bases between them. The V gene's germline CDR1 is MNHEY and CDR2 SVGAGI. The CDR3 spans 15 residues.

The chain carries TRBV25-1 and TRBJ1-2; 9 bases align to TRBD1. This CDR3 region has 16 residues. The ends lost 4 bases at V and 6 bases at J; junction bases unmatched: 12. From germline, CDR1 is MGHDK and CDR2 SYGVNS. DNA for the CDR3: TGTGCCAGCAGTGGTGGAGGGACAGGGAGAGAAAATGGCTACACCTTC. This gives the protein CASSGGGTGRENGYTF.

The table lists this clone with a count of one. The chain combines TRBV6-1 with TRBJ2-5, with 9 bases matching TRBD1. Losses at the gene ends were 1 base for V and 9 bases for J; bases not matched to a gene: 6. This CDR3 has 14 amino acids. Germline CDR1 is MNHNS and CDR2 is SASEGT. CDR3 bases: TGTGCCAGCAGTGAAGGACAGGGGGGGATGGCCCAGTACTTC. Translation gives CASSEGQGGMAQYF.

In this sample, this clone turned up a few times. CDR3 in DNA: TGTGCCAGCAGTTTATCGCACAGGGCTCAGCCCCAGCATTTT. This sequence encodes CASSLSHRAQPQHF. The chain links TRBV28 to TRBJ1-5, with a possible D match to TRBD1 (6 bases). In germline, CDR1 is MDHEN, CDR2 SYDVKM. This CDR3 region has 14 residues. Trimming removed 1 base from V and 6 bases from J, with 10 bases in between.

The J gene is TRBJ1-5, the V gene TRBV9, with TRBD1 as a possible D gene (6 bases). This CDR3 has 15 residues. The germline V and J ends were trimmed by 4 bases and 7 bases, with 18 bases remaining between them. CDR1 and CDR2 (germline): SGDLS, YYNGEE. The CDR3 loop reads CASSSNPDRRQPQHF. The CDR3 coding sequence is TGTGCCAGCAGCTCCAACCCAGACAGGAGGCAGCCCCAGCATTTT.

This chain uses TRBV19 with TRBJ1-5, with D unresolved. Germline V CDR1 and CDR2: LNHDA, SQIVND (reference sequence). There are 15 residues in the CDR3. Trimming removed 7 bases from V and 4 bases from J, with 17 bases in between. The CDR3, as DNA: TGTGCCAGTATGTCCAAACCCGCGTTAAATCAGCCCCAGCATTTT. As protein: CASMSKPALNQPQHF.

V is TRBV15 and J is TRBJ2-1; TRBD2 is a possible D gene (6 bases). Trimming left V 1 base short and J 5 bases short, with 15 bases between. The CDR3 totals 16 residues. CDR1 is LNHNV and CDR2 is YYDKDF in the germline V gene (reference sequence). The CDR3 here is CATSRGRGLNHNEQFF. The CDR3 coding sequence is TGTGCCACCAGCAGAGGGCGGGGCCTCAACCACAATGAGCAGTTCTTC.

This clone was recorded once. CDR3: CASSLGRTSTDTQYF. The CDR3 DNA reads as TGTGCCAGCAGCTTAGGAAGGACTAGCACAGATACGCAGTATTTT. V usage is TRBV7-7 and J usage is TRBJ2-3; D perhaps matches TRBD2 (5 bases). The V end lost 1 base, the J end lost 0 bases, and 8 bases lay between the germline ends. Germline CDR1 reads SSHAT; CDR2 reads FNYEAQ (reference sequence). This CDR3 spans 15 amino acids. The full variable domain, in which reference TRBV7-7 and TRBJ2-3 provide the parts outside the CDR3, is GAGVSQSPRYKVTKRGQDVTLRCDPISSHATLYWYQQALGQGPEFLTYFNYEAQPDKSGLPSDRFSAERPEGSISTLTIQRTEQRDSAMYRCASSLGRTSTDTQYFGPGTRLTVL.

This rearrangement joins TRBV7-2 to TRBJ2-7; 9 nucleotides agree with TRBD1. The germline V gene encodes CDR1 SGHTA and CDR2 FQGNSA. This CDR3 region has 14 residues. V lost 5 bases, J lost 2 bases, and 4 bases stayed unmatched. In DNA, the CDR3 is TGTGCCAGCAGCCCACAGGGGGCTGCCTACGAGCAGTACTTC. Protein product: CASSPQGAAYEQYF.

This sequence joins TRBV5-4 and TRBJ2-3; D is perhaps TRBD2 (7 bases). This CDR3 comprises 16 residues. Germline loops: CDR1 SGHNT, CDR2 YYREEE (reference sequence). Trimming pared 2 bases from V and 1 base from J, leaving 14 bases between. The CDR3, as DNA: TGTGCCAGCAGCTTTGTTGGGGGGGGCGGCACAGATACGCAGTATTTT. The encoded protein is CASSFVGGGGTDTQYF.

The chain is built from TRBV5-4 and TRBJ2-7; D is undetermined. Trimming cost V 0 bases and J 0 bases, with 13 bases left between them. Germline lookup yields CDR1 SGHNT and CDR2 YYREEE (reference sequence). There are 16 residues in the CDR3. DNA of the CDR3: TGTGCCAGCAGCTTGGAACAACAGATAATCTCCTACGAGCAGTACTTC. Translated, it gives CASSLEQQIISYEQYF.

In its sample, this clone was seen a few times. The CDR3 nucleotides read TGTGCCAGCAGCCAAGGCGGGACAGTTAATGAAAAACTGTTTTTT. This translates into CASSQGGTVNEKLFF. The chain has TRBV11-1 and TRBJ1-4; 7 nucleotides match TRBD1. V shed 5 bases, J shed 4 bases, and the junction held 7 bases outside the gene matches. Germline V CDR1 and CDR2: SGHAT, FQDESV (reference sequence). This CDR3 spans 15 amino acids.

The chain carries TRBV10-3 and TRBJ2-2, with D possibly being TRBD2 (5 bases). Looked up from germline, CDR1 is ENHRY and CDR2 is SYGVKD. Trimming took off 2 bases at V and 4 bases at J, with 14 bases between the two ends. The CDR3 consists of 16 residues. The CDR3 sequence: CAISEGSRWATGELFF. The CDR3 nucleotides read TGTGCCATCAGTGAGGGGAGCAGATGGGCCACCGGGGAGCTGTTTTTT.